This T cell receptor beta chain originates from a study of blood T cell repertoires in COVID-19. About the study: Sources were T cells, B-cell-depleted T cells, or PBMCs; the material itself was cDNA or gDNA.

TCRdb's copy holds only in-frame clones and misses some; the assay was immunoSEQ multiplex PCR. Here the sample spans more than 300,000 clones, 88% being singletons. The CDR3 covers 14 residues. Germline CDR1 is KGHSH and CDR2 is LQKENI. The junction had 8 bases not matched to a gene; V was cut back by 2 bases and J by 8 bases. This receptor was taken from a woman between 65 and 79 years old with COVID-19, enrolled during active disease. This rearrangement joins TRBV18 to TRBJ1-2; TRBD1 aligns across 7 bases. The sample comprised peripheral blood. Here the CDR3 reads CASSPFPTGEGYTF. The CDR3 bases are TGTGCCAGCTCACCATTCCCTACAGGGGAGGGCTACACCTTC.